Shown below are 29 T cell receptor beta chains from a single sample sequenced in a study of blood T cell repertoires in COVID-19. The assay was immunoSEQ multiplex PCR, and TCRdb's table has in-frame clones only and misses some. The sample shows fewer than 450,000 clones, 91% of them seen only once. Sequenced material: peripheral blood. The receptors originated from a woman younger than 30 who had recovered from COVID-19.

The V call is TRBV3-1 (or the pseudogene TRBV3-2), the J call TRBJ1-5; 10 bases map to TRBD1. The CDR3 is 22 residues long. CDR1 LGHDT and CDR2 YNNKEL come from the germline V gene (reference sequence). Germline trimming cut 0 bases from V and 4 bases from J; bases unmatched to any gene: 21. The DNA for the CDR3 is TGTGCCAGCAGCCAAGACCTCCCCTGGGTTAGTGTCCGGACAGGGGGAAATCAGCCCCAGCATTTT. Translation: CASSQDLPWVSVRTGGNQPQHF.

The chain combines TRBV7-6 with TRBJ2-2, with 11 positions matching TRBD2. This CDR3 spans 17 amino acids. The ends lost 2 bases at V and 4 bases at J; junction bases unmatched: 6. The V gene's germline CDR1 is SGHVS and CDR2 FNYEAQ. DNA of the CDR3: TGTGCCAGCAGCTTAACTAGCGGGAGTTGGGGCACCGGGGAGCTGTTTTTT. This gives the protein CASSLTSGSWGTGELFF. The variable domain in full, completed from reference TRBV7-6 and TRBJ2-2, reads GAGVSQSPRYKVTKRGQDVALRCDPISGHVSLYWYRQALGQGPEFLTYFNYEAQQDKSGLPNDRFSAERPEGSISTLTIQRTEQRDSAMYRCASSLTSGSWGTGELFFGEGSRLTVL.

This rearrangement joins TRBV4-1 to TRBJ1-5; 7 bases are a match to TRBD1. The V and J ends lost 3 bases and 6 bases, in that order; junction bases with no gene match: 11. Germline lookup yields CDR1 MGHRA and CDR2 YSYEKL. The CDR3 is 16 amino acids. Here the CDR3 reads CASSHGGQVGGQPQHF. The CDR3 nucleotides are TGCGCCAGCAGCCATGGAGGACAGGTTGGCGGTCAGCCCCAGCATTTT.

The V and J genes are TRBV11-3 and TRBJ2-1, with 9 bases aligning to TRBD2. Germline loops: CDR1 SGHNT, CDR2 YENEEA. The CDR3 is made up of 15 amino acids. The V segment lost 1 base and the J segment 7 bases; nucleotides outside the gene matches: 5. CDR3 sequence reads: CASSLVGREGNEQFF. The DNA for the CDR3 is TGTGCCAGCAGCTTAGTCGGGCGGGAGGGGAATGAGCAGTTCTTC.

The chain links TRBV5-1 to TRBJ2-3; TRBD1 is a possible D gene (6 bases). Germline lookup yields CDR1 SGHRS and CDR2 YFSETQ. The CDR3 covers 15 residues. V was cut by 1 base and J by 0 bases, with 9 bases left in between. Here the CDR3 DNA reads TGCGCCAGCAGCTTGCGGCAGGGGAGCACAGATACGCAGTATTTT. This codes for CASSLRQGSTDTQYF.

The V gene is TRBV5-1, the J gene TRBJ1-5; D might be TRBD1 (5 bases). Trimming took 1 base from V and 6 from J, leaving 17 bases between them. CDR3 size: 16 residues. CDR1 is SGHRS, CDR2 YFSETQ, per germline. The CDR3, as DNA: TGCGCCAGCAGCTTGCAACCTCAGGGATCGGGTCAGCCCCAGCATTTT. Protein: CASSLQPQGSGQPQHF.

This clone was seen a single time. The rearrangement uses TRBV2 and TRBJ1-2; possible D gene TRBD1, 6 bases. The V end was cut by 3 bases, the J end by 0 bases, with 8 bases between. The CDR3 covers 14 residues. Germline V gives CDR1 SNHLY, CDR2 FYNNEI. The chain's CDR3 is CASSEQGTNYGYTF. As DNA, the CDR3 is TGTGCCAGCAGTGAGCAGGGGACTAACTATGGCTACACCTTC.

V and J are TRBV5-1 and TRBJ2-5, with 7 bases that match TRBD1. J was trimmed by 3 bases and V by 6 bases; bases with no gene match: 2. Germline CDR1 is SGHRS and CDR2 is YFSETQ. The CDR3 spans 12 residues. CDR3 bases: TGCGCCAGCACCGGGACAGAAGAGACCCAGTACTTC. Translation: CASTGTEETQYF. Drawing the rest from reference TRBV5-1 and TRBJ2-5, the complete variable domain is KAGVTQTPRYLIKTRGQQVTLSCSPISGHRSVSWYQQTPGQGLQFLFEYFSETQRNKGNFPGRFSGRQFSNSRSEMNVSTLELGDSALYLCASTGTEETQYFGPGTRLLVL.

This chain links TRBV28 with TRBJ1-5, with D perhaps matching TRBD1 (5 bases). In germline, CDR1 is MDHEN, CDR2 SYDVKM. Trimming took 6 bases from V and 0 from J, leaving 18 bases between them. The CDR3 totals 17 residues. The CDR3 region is CASSQGSPFYSNQPQHF. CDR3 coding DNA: TGTGCCAGCAGCCAGGGATCCCCGTTTTATAGCAATCAGCCCCAGCATTTT.

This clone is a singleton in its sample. CDR3 nucleotide sequence: TGTGCCAGCAGCCGCACCCTCATACAGGGGCGCACAGATACGCAGTATTTT. Translation gives CASSRTLIQGRTDTQYF. V and J are TRBV5-5 and TRBJ2-3; 7 bases fit TRBD1. The CDR3 totals 17 residues. V trimming: 4 bases; J trimming: 1 base; junction bases outside the gene matches: 12. Germline V lookup: CDR1 SGHKS, CDR2 YYEKEE (reference sequence).

The CDR3 here is CASRRGTSETQYF. DNA for the CDR3: TGTGCCAGCAGACGGGGGACTAGTGAGACCCAGTACTTC. The gene calls are TRBV27 and TRBJ2-5, with 8 bases that match TRBD2. This CDR3 is built from 13 residues. The V and J ends lost 6 bases and 5 bases, in that order; junction bases with no gene match: 5. Germline V gene data show CDR1 as MNHEY and CDR2 as SMNVEV (reference sequence).

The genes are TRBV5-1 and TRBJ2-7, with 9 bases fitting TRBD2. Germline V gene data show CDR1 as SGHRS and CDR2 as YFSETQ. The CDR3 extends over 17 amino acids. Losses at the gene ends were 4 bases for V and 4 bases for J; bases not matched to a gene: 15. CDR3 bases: TGCGCCAGCAGCCCCGGGAAAGCGGGAGGCCATAAATACGAGCAGTACGTC. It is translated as CASSPGKAGGHKYEQYV.

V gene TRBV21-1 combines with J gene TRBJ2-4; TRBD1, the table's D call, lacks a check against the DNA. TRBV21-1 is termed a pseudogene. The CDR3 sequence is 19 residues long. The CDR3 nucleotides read TGTGCCAGCAGAATAACTGAAGGTCCGGGACAGGGGTGCAAAAACATTCAGTACTTC. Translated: CASRITEGPGQGCKNIQYF.

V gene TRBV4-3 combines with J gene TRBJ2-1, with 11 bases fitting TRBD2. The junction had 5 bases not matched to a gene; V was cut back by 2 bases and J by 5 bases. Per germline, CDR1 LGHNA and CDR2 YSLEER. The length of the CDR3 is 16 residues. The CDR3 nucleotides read TGCGCCAGCAGCCAAACACTAGCGGGGGTAGACAATGAGCAGTTCTTC. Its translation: CASSQTLAGVDNEQFF.

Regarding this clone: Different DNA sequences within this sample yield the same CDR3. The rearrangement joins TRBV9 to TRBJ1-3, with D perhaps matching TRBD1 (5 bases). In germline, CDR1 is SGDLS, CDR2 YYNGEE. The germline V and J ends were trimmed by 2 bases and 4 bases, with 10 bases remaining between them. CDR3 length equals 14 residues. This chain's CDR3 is CASSVAKGGNTIYF. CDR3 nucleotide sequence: TGTGCCAGCAGCGTCGCCAAGGGGGGAAACACCATATATTTT.

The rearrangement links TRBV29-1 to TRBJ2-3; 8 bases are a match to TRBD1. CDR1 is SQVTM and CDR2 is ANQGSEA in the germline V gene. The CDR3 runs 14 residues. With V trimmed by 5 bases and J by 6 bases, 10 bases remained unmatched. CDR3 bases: TGCAGCGTTAGGCAGGGGGCCGGGGTGGATACGCAGTATTTT. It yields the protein CSVRQGAGVDTQYF.

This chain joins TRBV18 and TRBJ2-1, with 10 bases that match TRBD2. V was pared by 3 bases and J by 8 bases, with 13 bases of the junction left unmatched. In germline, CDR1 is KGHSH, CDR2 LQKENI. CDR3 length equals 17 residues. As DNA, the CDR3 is TGTGCCAGCTCACCTGGGCAGGAAGCGGGAGGGCTCGATGAGCAGTTCTTC. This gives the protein CASSPGQEAGGLDEQFF.

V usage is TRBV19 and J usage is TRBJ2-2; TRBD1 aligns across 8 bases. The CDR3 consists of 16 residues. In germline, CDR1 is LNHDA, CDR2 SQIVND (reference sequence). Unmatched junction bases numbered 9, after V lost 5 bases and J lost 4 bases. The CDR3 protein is CASSSQSGTGTGELFF. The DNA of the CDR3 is TGTGCCAGTAGTTCACAGTCCGGGACAGGCACCGGGGAGCTGTTTTTT.

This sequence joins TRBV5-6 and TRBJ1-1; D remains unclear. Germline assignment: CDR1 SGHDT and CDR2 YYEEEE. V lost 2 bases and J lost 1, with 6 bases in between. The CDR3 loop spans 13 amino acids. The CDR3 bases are TGTGCCAGCAGCTTTGGAGGGAACACTGAAGCTTTCTTT. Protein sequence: CASSFGGNTEAFF.

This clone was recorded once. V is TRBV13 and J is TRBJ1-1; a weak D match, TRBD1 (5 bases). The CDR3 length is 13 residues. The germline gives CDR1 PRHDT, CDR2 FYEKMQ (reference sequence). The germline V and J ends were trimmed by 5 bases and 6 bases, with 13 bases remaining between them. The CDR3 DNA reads TGTGCCAGCAGCCCCTTCCGGGGGGCTGAAGCTTTCTTT. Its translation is CASSPFRGAEAFF.

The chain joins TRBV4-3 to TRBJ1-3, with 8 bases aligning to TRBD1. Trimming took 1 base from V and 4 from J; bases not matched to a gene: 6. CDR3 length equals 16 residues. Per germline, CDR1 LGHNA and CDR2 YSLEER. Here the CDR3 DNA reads TGCGCCAGCAGCCAAGGGGGGACAGGTTACGGAAACACCATATATTTT. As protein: CASSQGGTGYGNTIYF.

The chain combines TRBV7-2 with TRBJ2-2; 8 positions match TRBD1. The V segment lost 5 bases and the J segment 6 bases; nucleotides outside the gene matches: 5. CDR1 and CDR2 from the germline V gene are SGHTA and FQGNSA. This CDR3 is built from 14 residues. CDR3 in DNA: TGTGCCAGCAGCGCCCGGACAGGGTCCGGGGAGCTGTTTTTT. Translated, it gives CASSARTGSGELFF.

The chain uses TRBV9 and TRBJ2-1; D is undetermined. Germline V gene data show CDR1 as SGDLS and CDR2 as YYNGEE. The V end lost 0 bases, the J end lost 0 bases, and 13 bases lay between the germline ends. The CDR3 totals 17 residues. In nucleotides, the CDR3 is TGTGCCAGCAGCGTAGCTCTGGGCGATAGCTCCTACAATGAGCAGTTCTTC. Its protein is CASSVALGDSSYNEQFF.

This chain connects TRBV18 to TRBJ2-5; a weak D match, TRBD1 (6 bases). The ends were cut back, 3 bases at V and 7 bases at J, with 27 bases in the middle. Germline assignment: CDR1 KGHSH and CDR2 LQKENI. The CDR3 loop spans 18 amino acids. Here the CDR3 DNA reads TGTGCCAGCTCACCCGTCAAAATCAGGACAGAGATTCATGGGACCCAGTACTTC. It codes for CASSPVKIRTEIHGTQYF.

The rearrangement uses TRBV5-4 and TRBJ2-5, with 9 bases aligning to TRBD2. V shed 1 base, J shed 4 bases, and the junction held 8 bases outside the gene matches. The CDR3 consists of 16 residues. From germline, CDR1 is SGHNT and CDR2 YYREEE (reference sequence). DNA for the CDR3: TGTGCCAGCAGCTTGACTAGCGGGCGCTCGGGAGAGACCCAGTACTTC. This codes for CASSLTSGRSGETQYF.

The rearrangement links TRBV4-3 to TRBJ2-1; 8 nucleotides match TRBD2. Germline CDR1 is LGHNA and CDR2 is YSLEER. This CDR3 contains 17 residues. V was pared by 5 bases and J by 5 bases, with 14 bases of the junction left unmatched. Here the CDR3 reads CASSEQIGLAGDNEQFF. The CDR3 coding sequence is TGCGCCAGCAGCGAGCAAATCGGGCTAGCGGGTGACAATGAGCAGTTCTTC.

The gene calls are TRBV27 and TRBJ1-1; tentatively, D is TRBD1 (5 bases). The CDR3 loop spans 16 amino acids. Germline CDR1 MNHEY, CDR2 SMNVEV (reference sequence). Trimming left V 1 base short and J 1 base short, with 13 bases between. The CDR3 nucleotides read TGTGCCAGCAGTTTATTGGGAGGGGCGGCGAACACTGAAGCTTTCTTT. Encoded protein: CASSLLGGAANTEAFF.

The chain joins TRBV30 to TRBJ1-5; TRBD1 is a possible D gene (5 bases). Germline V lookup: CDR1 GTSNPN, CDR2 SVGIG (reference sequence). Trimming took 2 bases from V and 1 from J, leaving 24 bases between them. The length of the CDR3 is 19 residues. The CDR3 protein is CAWSPGLAFSGGSNQPQHF. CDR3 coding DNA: TGTGCCTGGAGTCCGGGACTAGCGTTTTCCGGGGGGAGCAATCAGCCCCAGCATTTT.

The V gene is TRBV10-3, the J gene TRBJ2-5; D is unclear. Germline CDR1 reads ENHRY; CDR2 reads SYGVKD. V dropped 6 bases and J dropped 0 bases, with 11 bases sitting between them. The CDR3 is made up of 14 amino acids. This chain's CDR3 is CAIRADTYQETQYF. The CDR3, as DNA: TGTGCCATCAGAGCCGACACGTACCAAGAGACCCAGTACTTC.